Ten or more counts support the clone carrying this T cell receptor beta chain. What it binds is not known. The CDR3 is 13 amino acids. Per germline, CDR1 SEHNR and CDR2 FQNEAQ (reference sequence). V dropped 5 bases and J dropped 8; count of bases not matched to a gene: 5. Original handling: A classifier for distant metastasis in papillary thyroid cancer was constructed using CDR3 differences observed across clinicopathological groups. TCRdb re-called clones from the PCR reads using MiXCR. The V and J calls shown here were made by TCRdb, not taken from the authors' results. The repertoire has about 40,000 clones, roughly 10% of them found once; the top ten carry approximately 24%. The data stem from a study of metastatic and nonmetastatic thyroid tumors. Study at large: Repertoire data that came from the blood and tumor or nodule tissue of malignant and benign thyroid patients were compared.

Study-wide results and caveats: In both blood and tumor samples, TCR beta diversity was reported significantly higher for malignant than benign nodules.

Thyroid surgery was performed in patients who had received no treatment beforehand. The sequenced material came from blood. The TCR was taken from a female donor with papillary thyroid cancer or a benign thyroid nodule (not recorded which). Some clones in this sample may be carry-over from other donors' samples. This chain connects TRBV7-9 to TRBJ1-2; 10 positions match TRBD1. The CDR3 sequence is CASSGTGVGGYTF. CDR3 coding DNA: TGTGCCAGCAGCGGGACAGGGGTTGGGGGCTACACCTTC.